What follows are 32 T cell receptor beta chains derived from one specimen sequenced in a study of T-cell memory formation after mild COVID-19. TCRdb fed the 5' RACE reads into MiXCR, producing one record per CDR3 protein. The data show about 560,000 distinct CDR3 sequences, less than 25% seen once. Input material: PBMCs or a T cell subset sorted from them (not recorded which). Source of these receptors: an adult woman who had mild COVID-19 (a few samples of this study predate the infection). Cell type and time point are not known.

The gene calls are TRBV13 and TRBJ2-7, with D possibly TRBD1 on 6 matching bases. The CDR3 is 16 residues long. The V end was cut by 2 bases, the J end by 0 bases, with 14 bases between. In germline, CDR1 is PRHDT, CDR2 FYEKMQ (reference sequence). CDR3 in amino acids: CASSLWGPSGSYEQYF. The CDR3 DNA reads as TGTGCCAGCAGCTTATGGGGGCCCTCGGGCTCCTACGAGCAGTACTTC. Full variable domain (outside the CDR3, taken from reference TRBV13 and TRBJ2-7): AAGVIQSPRHLIKEKRETATLKCYPIPRHDTVYWYQQGPGQDPQFLISFYEKMQSDKGSIPDRFSAQQFSDYHSELNMSSLELGDSALYFCASSLWGPSGSYEQYFGPGTRLTVT.

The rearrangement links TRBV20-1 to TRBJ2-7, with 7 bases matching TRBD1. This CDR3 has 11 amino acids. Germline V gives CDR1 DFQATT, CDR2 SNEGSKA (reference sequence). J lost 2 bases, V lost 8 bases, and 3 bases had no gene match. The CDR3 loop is CSLGQTYEQYF. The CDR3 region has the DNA TGCAGTCTGGGACAGACCTACGAGCAGTACTTC.

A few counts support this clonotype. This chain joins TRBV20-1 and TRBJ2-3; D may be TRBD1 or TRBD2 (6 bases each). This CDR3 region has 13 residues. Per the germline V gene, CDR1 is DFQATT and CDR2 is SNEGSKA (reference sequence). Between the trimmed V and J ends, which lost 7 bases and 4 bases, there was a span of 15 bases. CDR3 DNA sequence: TGCAGTGGACCTCCGGGGGCGGCAGATACGCAGTATTTT. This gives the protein CSGPPGAADTQYF.

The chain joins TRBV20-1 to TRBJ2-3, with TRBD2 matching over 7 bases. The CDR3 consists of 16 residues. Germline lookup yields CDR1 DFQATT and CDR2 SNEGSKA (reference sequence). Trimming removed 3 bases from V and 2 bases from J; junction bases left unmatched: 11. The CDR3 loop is CSASFQRGRDTDTQYF. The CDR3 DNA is TGCAGTGCTAGCTTTCAGCGGGGCCGGGACACAGATACGCAGTATTTT.

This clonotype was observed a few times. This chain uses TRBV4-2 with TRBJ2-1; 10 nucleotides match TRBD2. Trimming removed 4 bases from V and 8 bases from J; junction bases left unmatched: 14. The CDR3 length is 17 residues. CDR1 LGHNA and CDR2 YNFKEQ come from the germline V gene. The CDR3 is CASSPPAAGGDSDEQFF. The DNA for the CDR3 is TGTGCCAGCAGCCCTCCCGCAGCGGGAGGGGATTCAGATGAGCAGTTCTTC.

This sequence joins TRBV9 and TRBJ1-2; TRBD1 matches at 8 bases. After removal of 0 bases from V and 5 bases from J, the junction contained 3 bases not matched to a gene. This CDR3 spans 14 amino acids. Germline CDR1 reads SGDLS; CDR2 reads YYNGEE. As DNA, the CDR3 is TGTGCCAGCAGCGTAGGTCAGGGGGCTTATGGCTACACCTTC. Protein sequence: CASSVGQGAYGYTF.

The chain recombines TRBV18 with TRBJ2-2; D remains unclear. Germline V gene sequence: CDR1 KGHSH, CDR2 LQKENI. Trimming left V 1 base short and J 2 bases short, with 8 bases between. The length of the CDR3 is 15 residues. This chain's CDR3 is CASSPRERNTGELFF. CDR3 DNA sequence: TGTGCCAGCTCACCACGTGAAAGAAACACCGGGGAGCTGTTTTTT.

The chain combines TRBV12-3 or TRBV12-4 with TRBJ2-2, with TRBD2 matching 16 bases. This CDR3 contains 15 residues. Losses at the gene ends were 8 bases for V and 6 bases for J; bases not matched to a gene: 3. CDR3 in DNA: TGTGCCAGCCTCGGGACTAGCGGGGGGGCCGGGGAGCTGTTTTTT. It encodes CASLGTSGGAGELFF.

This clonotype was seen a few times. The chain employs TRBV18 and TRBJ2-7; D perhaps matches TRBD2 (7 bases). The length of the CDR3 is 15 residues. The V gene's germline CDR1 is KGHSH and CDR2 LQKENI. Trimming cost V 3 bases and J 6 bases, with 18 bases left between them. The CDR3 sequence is CASSPGGGHASEQYF. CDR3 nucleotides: TGTGCCAGCTCACCCGGCGGGGGCCATGCGAGCGAGCAGTACTTC. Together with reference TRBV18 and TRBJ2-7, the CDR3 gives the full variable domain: NAGVMQNPRHLVRRRGQEARLRCSPMKGHSHVYWYRQLPEEGLKFMVYLQKENIIDESGMPKERFSAEFPKEGPSILRIQQVVRGDSAAYFCASSPGGGHASEQYFGPGTRLTVT.

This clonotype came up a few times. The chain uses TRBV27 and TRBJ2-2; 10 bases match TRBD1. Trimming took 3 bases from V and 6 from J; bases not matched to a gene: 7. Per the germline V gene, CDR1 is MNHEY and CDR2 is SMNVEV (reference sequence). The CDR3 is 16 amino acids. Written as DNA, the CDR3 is TGTGCCAGCAGTTTTTTAGGGACAGGGGTAGCCGGGGAGCTGTTTTTT. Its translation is CASSFLGTGVAGELFF.

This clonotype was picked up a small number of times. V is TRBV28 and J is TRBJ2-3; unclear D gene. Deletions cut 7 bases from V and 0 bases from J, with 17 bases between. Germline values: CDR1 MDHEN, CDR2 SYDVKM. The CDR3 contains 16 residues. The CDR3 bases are TGTGCCAGCAAGAGGCATCGGGCGGTTAGCACAGATACGCAGTATTTT. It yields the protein CASKRHRAVSTDTQYF. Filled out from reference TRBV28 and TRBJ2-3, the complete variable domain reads DVKVTQSSRYLVKRTGEKVFLECVQDMDHENMFWYRQDPGLGLRLIYFSYDVKMKEKGDIPEGYSVSREKKERFSLILESASTNQTSMYLCASKRHRAVSTDTQYFGPGTRLTVL.

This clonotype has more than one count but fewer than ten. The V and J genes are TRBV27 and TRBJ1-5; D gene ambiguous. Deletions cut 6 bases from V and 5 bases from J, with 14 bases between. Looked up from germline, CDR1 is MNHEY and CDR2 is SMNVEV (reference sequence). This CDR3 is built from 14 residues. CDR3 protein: CASSRPGRDQPQHF. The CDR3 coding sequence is TGTGCCAGCAGCCGCCCCGGCCGGGATCAGCCCCAGCATTTT.

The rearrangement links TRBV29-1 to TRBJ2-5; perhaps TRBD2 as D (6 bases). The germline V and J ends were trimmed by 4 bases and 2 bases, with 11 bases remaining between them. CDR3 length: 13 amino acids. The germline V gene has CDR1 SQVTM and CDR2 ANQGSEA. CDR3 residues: CSVVKGGQETQYF. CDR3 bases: TGCAGCGTTGTTAAGGGAGGACAAGAGACCCAGTACTTC. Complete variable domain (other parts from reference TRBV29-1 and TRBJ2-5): SAVISQKPSRDICQRGTSLTIQCQVDSQVTMMFWYRQQPGQSLTLIATANQGSEATYESGFVIDKFPISRPNLTFSTLTVSNMSPEDSSIYLCSVVKGGQETQYFGPGTRLLVL.

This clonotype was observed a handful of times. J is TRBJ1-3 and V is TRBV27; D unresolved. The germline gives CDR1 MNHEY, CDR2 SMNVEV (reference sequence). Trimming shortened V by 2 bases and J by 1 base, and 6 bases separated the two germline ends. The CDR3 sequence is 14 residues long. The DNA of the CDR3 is TGTGCCAGCAGTTTAGGAATTTCTGGAAACACCATATATTTT. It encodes CASSLGISGNTIYF.

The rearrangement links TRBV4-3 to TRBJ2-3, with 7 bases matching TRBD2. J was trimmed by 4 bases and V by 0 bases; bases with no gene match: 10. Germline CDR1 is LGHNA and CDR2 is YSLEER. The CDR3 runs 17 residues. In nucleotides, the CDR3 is TGCGCCAGCAGCCAAGATCCGGGTGGGAGGGCCGCAGATACGCAGTATTTT. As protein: CASSQDPGGRAADTQYF.

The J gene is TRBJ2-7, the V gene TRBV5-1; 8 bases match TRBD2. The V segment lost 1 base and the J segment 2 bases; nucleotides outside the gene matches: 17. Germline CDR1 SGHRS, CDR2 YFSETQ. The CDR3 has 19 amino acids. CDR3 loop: CASSLTGPRRSGRPYEQYF. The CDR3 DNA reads TGCGCCAGCAGCTTGACCGGGCCCCGGAGGAGCGGGAGACCCTACGAGCAGTACTTC.

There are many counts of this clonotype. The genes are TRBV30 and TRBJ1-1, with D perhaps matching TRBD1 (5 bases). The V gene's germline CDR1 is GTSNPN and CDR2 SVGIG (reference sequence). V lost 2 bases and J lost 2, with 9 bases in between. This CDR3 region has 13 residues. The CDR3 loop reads CAWSTGLNTEAFF. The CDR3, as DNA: TGTGCCTGGAGTACAGGACTAAACACTGAAGCTTTCTTT.

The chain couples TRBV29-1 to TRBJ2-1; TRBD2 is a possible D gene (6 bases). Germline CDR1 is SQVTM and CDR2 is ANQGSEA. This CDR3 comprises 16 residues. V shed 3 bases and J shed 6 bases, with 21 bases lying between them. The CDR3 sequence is CSVEFIADEYSNEQFF. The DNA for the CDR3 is TGCAGCGTTGAGTTTATAGCGGACGAGTATTCCAATGAGCAGTTCTTC.

The CDR3 DNA follows: TGTGCCAGCAGTCCCCCCGGCAGGGTTGGTGGCTACACCTTC. Translated: CASSPPGRVGGYTF. The chain has TRBV6-5 and TRBJ1-2; D might be TRBD1 (5 bases). The germline V gene encodes CDR1 MNHEY and CDR2 SVGAGI. The V and J ends lost 5 bases and 7 bases respectively, with 17 bases between them. This CDR3 is 14 amino acids long.

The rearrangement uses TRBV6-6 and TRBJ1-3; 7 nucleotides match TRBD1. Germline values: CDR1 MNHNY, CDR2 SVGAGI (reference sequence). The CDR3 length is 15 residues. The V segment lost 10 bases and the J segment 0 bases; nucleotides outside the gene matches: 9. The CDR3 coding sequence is TGTGCCACCACGGACAGGTCAAGCTCTGGAAACACCATATATTTT. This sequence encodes CATTDRSSSGNTIYF.

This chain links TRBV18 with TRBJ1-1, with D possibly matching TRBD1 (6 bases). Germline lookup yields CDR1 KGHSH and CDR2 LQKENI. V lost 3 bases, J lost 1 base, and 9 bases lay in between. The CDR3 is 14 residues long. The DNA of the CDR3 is TGTGCCAGCTCACCGGGACACCGGAACACTGAAGCTTTCTTT. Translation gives CASSPGHRNTEAFF.

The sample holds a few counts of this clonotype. The CDR3 reads CASSSRDSNYGYTF. CDR3 nucleotide sequence: TGTGCCAGCAGCTCGCGGGACAGCAACTATGGCTACACCTTC. This rearrangement joins TRBV7-2 to TRBJ1-2; 7 positions match TRBD1. The CDR3 is made up of 14 amino acids. V was clipped by 4 bases and J by 2 bases; unmatched bases: 4. Germline V gene lookup returns CDR1 SGHTA and CDR2 FQGNSA.

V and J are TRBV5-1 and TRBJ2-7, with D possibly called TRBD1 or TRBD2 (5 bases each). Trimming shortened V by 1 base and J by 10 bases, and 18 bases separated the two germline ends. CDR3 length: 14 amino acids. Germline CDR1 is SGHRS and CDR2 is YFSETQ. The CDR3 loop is CASSLSRDGTGQYF. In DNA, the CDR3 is TGCGCCAGCAGCTTGTCCCGGGACGGGACCGGACAGTACTTC.

The CDR3 DNA reads as TGCAGTGCTAATCCTAGCGGGGGGGGTGGTGACACGAGCTCCTACAATGAGCAGTTCTTC. Protein product: CSANPSGGGGDTSSYNEQFF. V usage is TRBV20-1 and J usage is TRBJ2-1; 12 bases align to TRBD2. The CDR3 runs 20 residues. Germline CDR1 and CDR2: DFQATT and SNEGSKA (reference sequence). V lost 4 bases, J lost 0 bases, and 16 bases stayed unmatched.

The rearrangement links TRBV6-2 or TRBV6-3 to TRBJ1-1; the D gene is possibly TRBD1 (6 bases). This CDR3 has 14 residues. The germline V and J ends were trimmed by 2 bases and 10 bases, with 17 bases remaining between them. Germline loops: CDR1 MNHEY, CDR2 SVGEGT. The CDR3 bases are TGTGCCAGCAGTTACGTTGGGGGGCGAGTTTTAGCTTTCTTT. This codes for CASSYVGGRVLAFF.

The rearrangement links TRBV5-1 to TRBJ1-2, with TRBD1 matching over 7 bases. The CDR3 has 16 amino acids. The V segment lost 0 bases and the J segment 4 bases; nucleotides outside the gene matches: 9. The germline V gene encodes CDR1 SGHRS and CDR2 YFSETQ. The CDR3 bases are TGCGCCAGCAGCTTGGTACCGGGAGGGGGCATCTATGGCTACACCTTC. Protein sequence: CASSLVPGGGIYGYTF.

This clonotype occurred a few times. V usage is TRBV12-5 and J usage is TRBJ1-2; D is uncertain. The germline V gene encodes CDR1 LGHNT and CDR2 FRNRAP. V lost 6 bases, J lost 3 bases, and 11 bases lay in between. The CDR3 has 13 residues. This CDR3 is CASGLDVYYGYTF. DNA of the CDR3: TGTGCTAGTGGACTGGACGTATACTATGGCTACACCTTC.

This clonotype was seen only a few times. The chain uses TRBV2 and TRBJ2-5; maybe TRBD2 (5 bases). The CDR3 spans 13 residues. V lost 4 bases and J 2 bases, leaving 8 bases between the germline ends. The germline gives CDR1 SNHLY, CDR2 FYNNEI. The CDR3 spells CASSVERQETQYF. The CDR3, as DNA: TGTGCCAGCAGTGTTGAGCGGCAAGAGACCCAGTACTTC.

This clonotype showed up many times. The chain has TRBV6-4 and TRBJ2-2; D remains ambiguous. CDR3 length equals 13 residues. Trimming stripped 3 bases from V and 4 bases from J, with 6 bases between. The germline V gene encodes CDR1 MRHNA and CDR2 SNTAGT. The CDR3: CASSDGPTGELFF. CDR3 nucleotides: TGTGCCAGCAGTGATGGGCCCACCGGGGAGCTGTTTTTT.

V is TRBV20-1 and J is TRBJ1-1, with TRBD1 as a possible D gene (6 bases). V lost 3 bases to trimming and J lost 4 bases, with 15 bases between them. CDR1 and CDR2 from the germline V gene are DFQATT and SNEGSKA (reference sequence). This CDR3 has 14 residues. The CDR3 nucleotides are TGCAGTGCTAGTGTTCCAGGGGCCCCCACTGAAGCTTTCTTT. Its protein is CSASVPGAPTEAFF.

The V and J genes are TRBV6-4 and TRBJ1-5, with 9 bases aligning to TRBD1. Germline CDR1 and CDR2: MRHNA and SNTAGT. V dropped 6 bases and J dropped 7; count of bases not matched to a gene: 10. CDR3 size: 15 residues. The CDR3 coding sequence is TGTGCCAGCAGCGAACAGGGGGCGCGAGGACAGCCCCAGCATTTT. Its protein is CASSEQGARGQPQHF.

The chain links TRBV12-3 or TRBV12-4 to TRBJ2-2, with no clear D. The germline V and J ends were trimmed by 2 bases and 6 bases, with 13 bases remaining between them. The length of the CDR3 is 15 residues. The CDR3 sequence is CASSLPSRAPGELFF. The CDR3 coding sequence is TGTGCCAGCAGTTTACCCAGTCGAGCTCCCGGGGAGCTGTTTTTT.